These 19 T cell receptor beta chains were sequenced from one sample in a study of tumour-infiltrating T cells in Burkitt lymphoma. Assay: immunoSEQ multiplex PCR; the TCRdb copy retains only in-frame clones and omits some. The repertoire consists of approximately 14,000 clones, with approximately 83% occurring once and the leading ten covering 1.1% to 1.5%. The sample taken for sequencing was tumor tissue. All receptors derive from a human donor with diffuse large B-cell lymphoma.

The V and J genes are TRBV5-4 and TRBJ2-3; D remains unclear. V was cut by 0 bases and J by 5 bases, with 19 bases left in between. CDR3 length: 17 amino acids. Germline V gene sequence: CDR1 SGHNT, CDR2 YYREEE (reference sequence). CDR3 residues: CASSLASSSVWGDTQYF. The CDR3 DNA follows: TGTGCCAGCAGCTTGGCTTCGTCCTCTGTATGGGGAGATACGCAGTATTTT.

This clone was recorded a few times. The V gene is TRBV18, the J gene TRBJ2-2, with TRBD2 as a possible D gene (5 bases). This CDR3 is 17 amino acids long. V lost 2 bases to trimming and J lost 3 bases, with 16 bases between them. CDR1 is KGHSH, CDR2 LQKENI, per germline. The CDR3: CASSPGALSGYTGELFF. CDR3 in DNA: TGTGCCAGCTCACCAGGTGCGCTGAGCGGATACACCGGGGAGCTGTTTTTT. The variable domain in full, with the rest retrieved from reference TRBV18 and TRBJ2-2, is NAGVMQNPRHLVRRRGQEARLRCSPMKGHSHVYWYRQLPEEGLKFMVYLQKENIIDESGMPKERFSAEFPKEGPSILRIQQVVRGDSAAYFCASSPGALSGYTGELFFGEGSRLTVL.

The chain uses TRBV27 and TRBJ1-1; D is unclear. Germline V CDR1 and CDR2: MNHEY, SMNVEV (reference sequence). The CDR3 spans 14 residues. V lost 3 bases to trimming and J lost 5 bases, with 13 bases between them. DNA of the CDR3: TGTGCCAGCAGTTTTTCCCCGGGTGGTACTGAAGCTTTCTTT. Protein: CASSFSPGGTEAFF.

The chain has TRBV5-1 and TRBJ2-4; D may be TRBD1 or TRBD2 (5 bases each). From germline, CDR1 is SGHRS and CDR2 YFSETQ. This CDR3 spans 15 amino acids. The V and J ends lost 0 bases and 4 bases respectively, with 11 bases between them. Written as DNA, the CDR3 is TGCGCCAGCAGCTTGGTTTGGGACGGAAAAAACATTCAGTACTTC. Translation gives CASSLVWDGKNIQYF.

V is TRBV19 and J is TRBJ2-5; TRBD2 matches 9 bases. The junction had 5 bases not matched to a gene; V was cut back by 2 bases and J by 4 bases. The germline V gene encodes CDR1 LNHDA and CDR2 SQIVND (reference sequence). CDR3 size: 15 residues. CDR3 sequence: CASSIRVSGGETQYF. As DNA, the CDR3 is TGTGCCAGTAGTATACGAGTTAGCGGGGGAGAGACCCAGTACTTC.

The rearrangement joins TRBV2 to TRBJ2-2; 8 bases fit TRBD2. The V gene's germline CDR1 is SNHLY and CDR2 FYNNEI. J gave up 0 bases and V 6 bases, and 3 bases lay outside the gene matches. The CDR3 is 15 amino acids. CDR3 DNA: TGTGCCAGCAGGGAGACTAGCGCGAACACCGGGGAGCTGTTTTTT. Protein sequence: CASRETSANTGELFF.

CDR3 DNA sequence: TGTGCCAGCAGTGACCGGGACAGTCTCTCCAATGAGCAGTTCTTC. Protein product: CASSDRDSLSNEQFF. The chain combines TRBV27 with TRBJ2-1; 7 bases align to TRBD1. V was clipped by 5 bases and J by 6 bases; unmatched bases: 10. Germline CDR1 reads MNHEY; CDR2 reads SMNVEV (reference sequence). The CDR3 length is 15 residues.

This clone was counted once. V is TRBV29-1 and J is TRBJ1-1; D is perhaps TRBD1 (6 bases). V was trimmed by 4 bases and J by 1 base, leaving 16 bases between them. The CDR3 totals 15 residues. Germline-derived CDR1 and CDR2 are SQVTM and ANQGSEA. This chain's CDR3 is CSVGDTLFPNTEAFF. The CDR3 nucleotides are TGCAGCGTTGGGGACACTCTCTTCCCGAACACTGAAGCTTTCTTT.

This chain connects TRBV5-6 to TRBJ1-1; perhaps TRBD1 as D (6 bases). CDR1 and CDR2 from the germline V gene are SGHDT and YYEEEE. With 1 base removed from V and 2 bases from J, the gap between germline ends came to 12 bases. The CDR3 runs to 15 residues. CDR3 nucleotides: TGTGCCAGCAGCTTGAATACAGGGCGAAACACTGAAGCTTTCTTT. Protein product: CASSLNTGRNTEAFF. The full variable domain, completed using reference TRBV5-6 and TRBJ1-1, is DAGVTQSPTHLIKTRGQQVTLRCSPKSGHDTVSWYQQALGQGPQFIFQYYEEEERQRGNFPDRFSGHQFPNYSSELNVNALLLGDSALYLCASSLNTGRNTEAFFGQGTRLTVV.

This clone was counted only a few times. The chain combines TRBV6-5 with TRBJ2-2; perhaps TRBD2 as D (5 bases). The ends were cut back, 0 bases at V and 2 bases at J, with 7 bases in the middle. CDR1 is MNHEY and CDR2 is SVGAGI in the germline V gene. The CDR3 runs 15 residues. The CDR3 spells CASSYSTGNTGELFF. In DNA form, the CDR3 reads TGTGCCAGCAGTTACTCAACGGGAAACACCGGGGAGCTGTTTTTT.

CDR3 in DNA: TGTGCCAGCAGTTTAGCGGGGTCCTACAATGAGCAGTTCTTC. It translates to CASSLAGSYNEQFF. The J gene is TRBJ2-1, the V gene TRBV27; D possibly corresponds to TRBD2 (6 bases). The V end lost 2 bases, the J end lost 1 base, and 6 bases lay between the germline ends. The germline gives CDR1 MNHEY, CDR2 SMNVEV (reference sequence). This CDR3 contains 14 residues.

The rearrangement uses TRBV5-4 and TRBJ1-1; D is ambiguous. Between the trimmed V and J ends, which lost 2 bases and 0 bases, there was a span of 20 bases. The CDR3 is 18 residues long. In germline, CDR1 is SGHNT, CDR2 YYREEE (reference sequence). CDR3 sequence: CASSFEGMRTLLNTEAFF. DNA for the CDR3: TGTGCCAGCAGCTTTGAAGGAATGCGCACACTATTGAACACTGAAGCTTTCTTT.

The rearrangement joins TRBV6-6 to TRBJ2-5, with D unresolved. With 4 bases removed from V and 2 bases from J, the gap between germline ends came to 11 bases. Germline CDR1 and CDR2: MNHNY and SVGAGI (reference sequence). The CDR3 has 14 amino acids. CDR3 sequence (DNA): TGTGCCAGCAGTTCGACACTGGGGCAAGAGACCCAGTACTTC. Amino acid sequence: CASSSTLGQETQYF.

The J gene is TRBJ2-7, the V gene TRBV9; 11 bases align to TRBD1. Germline V gene data show CDR1 as SGDLS and CDR2 as YYNGEE. The J segment lost 5 bases and the V segment lost 0 bases, leaving 4 bases of the junction unmatched. This CDR3 has 15 residues. The chain's CDR3 is CASSVGGTGGDEQYF. The CDR3 nucleotides are TGTGCCAGCAGCGTAGGGGGGACAGGGGGTGACGAGCAGTACTTC.

The CDR3 reads CASSGRGGGSPLEQYF. Written as DNA, the CDR3 is TGTGCCAGCAGTGGCCGAGGGGGCGGGAGCCCCTTAGAGCAGTACTTC. The chain recombines TRBV6-1 with TRBJ2-7; D may match TRBD1 or TRBD2 (7 bases each). The CDR3 covers 16 residues. The V end lost 4 bases, the J end lost 7 bases, and 23 bases lay between the germline ends. The germline V gene encodes CDR1 MNHNS and CDR2 SASEGT.

This sequence joins TRBV7-9 and TRBJ1-1; 7 bases agree with TRBD1. V was pared by 6 bases and J by 3 bases, with 7 bases of the junction left unmatched. CDR1 SEHNR and CDR2 FQNEAQ come from the germline V gene (reference sequence). This CDR3 region has 14 residues. DNA of the CDR3: TGTGCCAGCAGAACGCAGGGGGTCTACACTGAAGCTTTCTTT. Amino acid sequence: CASRTQGVYTEAFF.

This chain connects TRBV7-2 to TRBJ1-4; possibly TRBD1 for D (6 bases). Deletions cut 4 bases from V and 3 bases from J, with 12 bases between. The CDR3 has 15 residues. Germline lookup yields CDR1 SGHTA and CDR2 FQGNSA. CDR3 nucleotide sequence: TGTGCCAGCAGCTCCGGACAGTTGGCTAATGAAAAACTGTTTTTT. Protein product: CASSSGQLANEKLFF.

The rearrangement links TRBV6-5 to TRBJ2-7; D gene unclear. Germline V gene sequence: CDR1 MNHEY, CDR2 SVGAGI. The CDR3 consists of 15 residues. V was pared by 0 bases and J by 1 base, with 10 bases between. CDR3 protein: CASSYSSAGSYEQYF. The DNA of the CDR3 is TGTGCCAGCAGTTACTCGAGCGCAGGTTCCTACGAGCAGTACTTC.

The chain joins TRBV5-1 to TRBJ1-6; D is possibly TRBD1 (6 bases). This CDR3 spans 15 amino acids. V dropped 4 bases and J dropped 9 bases, with 17 bases sitting between them. Germline V gives CDR1 SGHRS, CDR2 YFSETQ. CDR3 DNA sequence: TGCGCCAGCAGCCTTTTTACAGGGATCGTTTCACCCCTCCACTTT. Its translation: CASSLFTGIVSPLHF.